Given below is one T cell receptor beta chain in context. Generated by immunoSEQ multiplex PCR, the TCRdb table keeps only in-frame clones and is missing some. The sample consists of approximately 44,000 clones, approximately 85% of them appearing once. The data are from a study of cytomegalovirus exposure and HLA in healthy donors. The CDR3 spans 14 residues. Germline V gives CDR1 MNHEY, CDR2 SMNVEV (reference sequence). With 5 bases clipped from V and 3 bases from J, the junction kept 4 bases outside the gene matches. The rearrangement uses TRBV27 and TRBJ2-7; 10 positions agree with TRBD1. The origin of this receptor is a woman under 40 in good health and CMV-seronegative. Sequencing was performed on PBMCs. CDR3 protein: CASSPTGGIYEQYF. The CDR3 DNA sequence: TGTGCCAGCAGTCCGACAGGGGGCATCTACGAGCAGTACTTC.